This T cell receptor beta chain was profiled in a study of shared clonotypes between healthy human individuals. The repertoire was sequenced with immunoSEQ multiplex PCR; TCRdb's copy has only in-frame clones and lacks some. Among a few million clones listed, 90% to 97% were seen once. The CDR3 runs 14 residues. Germline CDR1 is SGDLS and CDR2 is YYNGEE. V was shortened by 2 bases and J by 3 bases, with 11 bases between the two germline ends. The TCR was taken from a man aged 18 to 30 in good health. The sequenced sample consisted of naive CD4+ T cells sorted from blood. Subset: CD45RA+ positively selected. The V call is TRBV9, the J call TRBJ2-5; maybe TRBD1 (6 bases). The CDR3 DNA reads as TGTGCCAGCAGCGTCACGGGACAAAAAGAGACCCAGTACTTC. It codes for CASSVTGQKETQYF.